This record looks at one T cell receptor beta chain sequence and its context. Its antigen remains unidentified. The assay was immunoSEQ multiplex PCR, and TCRdb's table has in-frame clones only and misses some. The table records tens of thousands of clones, roughly 89% of them present only once. The data were taken from a study of OX40 agonist ivuxolimab in advanced cancers. Whole-study results and caveats: Expansion of clones was among the lowest in partial responders at 0.1-3.0 mg/kg. Expanded clones were, on average, more numerous among CD8+ T cells than CD4+.

Trimming took off 3 bases at V and 0 bases at J, with 11 bases between the two ends. The CDR3 runs to 15 residues. Germline V gene lookup returns CDR1 GTSNPN and CDR2 SVGIG (reference sequence). Sequencing was performed on CD4+ or CD8+ T cells sorted from blood, taken in a trial of the OX40 agonist ivuxolimab. The chain couples TRBV30 to TRBJ1-4; maybe TRBD1 (5 bases). This TCR derives from an adult with an advanced solid tumor such as melanoma, head and neck, liver or kidney cancer. The CDR3 nucleotides are TGTGCCTGGAGGAAGGGGCAGGCAACTAATGAAAAACTGTTTTTT. It specifies CAWRKGQATNEKLFF.